The rows below give T cell receptor beta chains drawn from one sample of a study of blood T cell repertoires in COVID-19. Assay used: immunoSEQ multiplex PCR; TCRdb lists only in-frame clones, some missing. Of tens of thousands of clones detected, approximately 86% appear once; the ten largest clones hold 5% to 6%. The sample taken for sequencing was peripheral blood. The receptors here all came from a man aged 60 to 75 with active COVID-19. Both conserved end residues are part of each CDR3. The D gene is left open where the match is weak. Part of the rows lack a size; the others show once, few, many or a class for expanded clones.

size: -
V: TRBV5-1
J: TRBJ2-7
D: TRBD1
DNA: TGCGCCAGCAGCTCTGGACAGGGCTACGAGCAGTACTTC
CDR3: CASSSGQGYEQYF

size: -
V: TRBV3-1/TRBV3-2
J: TRBJ2-3
D: TRBD2
DNA: TGTGCCAGCAGCTCCCCGACTAGCGGGGTCGGGGGATTAGATACGCAGTATTTT
CDR3: CASSSPTSGVGGLDTQYF

size: -
V: TRBV6-2/TRBV6-3
J: TRBJ1-2
D: -
DNA: TGTGCCAGCAGTTACTCCGGGACTGGAGGCAGGTATGGCTACACCTTC
CDR3: CASSYSGTGGRYGYTF

size: few
V: TRBV7-2
J: TRBJ1-5
D: TRBD1
DNA: TGTGCCAGCAGCTTAGGACAGGGGGCATTTCCCCAGCATTTT
CDR3: CASSLGQGAFPQHF

size: -
V: TRBV7-2
J: TRBJ1-4
D: -
DNA: TGTGCCAGCAGCTCCTCAACTAATGAAAAACTGTTTTTT
CDR3: CASSSSTNEKLFF

size: -
V: TRBV28
J: TRBJ2-5
D: -
DNA: TGTGCCAGCAGCACCCCTCCAGTGGAGACCCAGTACTTC
CDR3: CASSTPPVETQYF

size: -
V: TRBV11-2
J: TRBJ2-7
D: TRBD2
DNA: TGTGCCAGCAGCTTAGCGGGGGGACTAGCGGAACACTCCTACGAGCAGTACTTC
CDR3: CASSLAGGLAEHSYEQYF

size: -
V: TRBV5-1
J: TRBJ2-4
D: -
DNA: TGCGCCAGCAGCTTGGGACTAGTTATCAAAAACATTCAGTACTTC
CDR3: CASSLGLVIKNIQYF

size: -
V: TRBV5-4
J: TRBJ2-5
D: -
DNA: TGTGCCAGCAGCTTGGTGCCCCAGGGTATCGCAGAGACCCAGTACTTC
CDR3: CASSLVPQGIAETQYF

size: once
V: TRBV30
J: TRBJ2-5
D: -
DNA: TGTGCCTGGAGCCCCGGACTGGGAGAGACCCAGTACTTC
CDR3: CAWSPGLGETQYF

size: -
V: TRBV5-1
J: TRBJ2-3
D: TRBD1
DNA: TGCGCCAGCAGCCAAAGACAGGGGGCGTCGGTGGATACGCAGTATTTT
CDR3: CASSQRQGASVDTQYF

size: -
V: TRBV5-8
J: TRBJ2-1
D: -
DNA: TGTGCCAGCAGCTTGCGGTCAGGTTTTACCCAATATGAGCAGTTCTTC
CDR3: CASSLRSGFTQYEQFF

size: once
V: TRBV10-3
J: TRBJ2-3
D: -
DNA: TGTGCCATCAGCCCGGGGGTTAGCACAGATACGCAGTATTTT
CDR3: CAISPGVSTDTQYF

size: -
V: TRBV5-1
J: TRBJ1-3
D: -
DNA: TGCGCCAGCAGCTTGGCGGGGTTGGGAGGAAACACCATATATTTT
CDR3: CASSLAGLGGNTIYF

size: -
V: TRBV11-2
J: TRBJ1-5
D: -
DNA: TGTGCCAGCAGCTTGAACAGGGAAGGGCCCCAGCATTTT
CDR3: CASSLNREGPQHF

size: -
V: TRBV29-1
J: TRBJ2-3
D: -
DNA: TGCAGCGTTGAAAGTACTAGCACAGATACGCAGTATTTT
CDR3: CSVESTSTDTQYF

size: -
V: TRBV7-8
J: TRBJ1-5
D: -
DNA: TGTGCCAGCAGCTTATTGGAGGAGAATCAGCCCCAGCATTTT
CDR3: CASSLLEENQPQHF

size: -
V: TRBV3-1/TRBV3-2
J: TRBJ1-2
D: -
DNA: TGTGCCAGCAGCTTCCGTCGGGGGGTGGATGGCTACACCTTC
CDR3: CASSFRRGVDGYTF

size: -
V: TRBV19
J: TRBJ2-3
D: -
DNA: TGTGCCAGTAGTATTCGAGCGGGCATCAACACAGATACGCAGTATTTT
CDR3: CASSIRAGINTDTQYF

size: -
V: TRBV6-5
J: TRBJ2-3
D: -
DNA: TGTGCCAGCAGGGGCGAGATAGCGAGCACAGATACGCAGTATTTT
CDR3: CASRGEIASTDTQYF

size: -
V: TRBV7-3
J: TRBJ2-7
D: TRBD2
DNA: TGTGCCAGCAGCTTAACCGGACTAGCGGGGGACCGGCAGTACTTC
CDR3: CASSLTGLAGDRQYF

size: -
V: TRBV2
J: TRBJ2-7
D: -
DNA: TGTGCCAGCAGTGAAGCTAGGGGAAGTCTGTACGAGCAGTACTTC
CDR3: CASSEARGSLYEQYF

size: -
V: TRBV21-1
J: TRBJ2-2
D: -
DNA: TGTGCCAGCAGGAACACGAGCTACCGGACAGGGTCTGCCGGGGAGCTGTTTTTT
CDR3: CASRNTSYRTGSAGELFF

size: -
V: TRBV3-1/TRBV3-2
J: TRBJ1-6
D: TRBD1
DNA: TGTGCCAGCAGCCAAGGGACAGGGGTTAATTCACCCCTCCACTTT
CDR3: CASSQGTGVNSPLHF

size: -
V: TRBV10-3
J: TRBJ2-7
D: TRBD2
DNA: TGTGCCGTTTCTCCGGGACTAGCTGAAAAGCAGTACTTC
CDR3: CAVSPGLAEKQYF

size: -
V: TRBV9
J: TRBJ2-1
D: TRBD2
DNA: TGTGCCAGCAGCGTACCCGGACTAGCGTCGAACAATGAGCAGTTCTTC
CDR3: CASSVPGLASNNEQFF

size: -
V: TRBV5-6
J: TRBJ1-1
D: -
DNA: TGTGCCAGCAGCTTGGCTGGCCCGAGGGCTGAAGCTTTCTTT
CDR3: CASSLAGPRAEAFF

size: -
V: TRBV4-1
J: TRBJ1-2
D: -
DNA: TGCGCCAGCAGCCAAGACAGGAACTATGGCTACACCTTC
CDR3: CASSQDRNYGYTF

size: -
V: TRBV7-6
J: TRBJ1-1
D: TRBD1
DNA: TGTGCCAGCAGCTTAGTCGCAGGGGGCCGTCTCAGGAACACTGAAGCTTTCTTT
CDR3: CASSLVAGGRLRNTEAFF

size: few
V: TRBV6-1
J: TRBJ1-2
D: -
DNA: TGTGCCAGCAGTGATGTGAGAGGCTATGGCTACACCTTC
CDR3: CASSDVRGYGYTF

size: -
V: TRBV5-1
J: TRBJ2-5
D: TRBD2
DNA: TGCGCCAGCAGCTCGGGGACTAGCGGGACTCTTTACTTC
CDR3: CASSSGTSGTLYF